This T cell receptor (beta chain) was profiled in a study of beta chain features in type 1 diabetes. Study-wide points: Shortening that was moderate but significant affected the TCRB CDR3s of Type 1 diabetes patients in all four CD4+ subsets.

A remark on this clone: Antigen: not known.

Germline CDR1 reads SQVTM; CDR2 reads ANQGSEA. CDR3 length: 12 residues. V was pared by 7 bases and J by 0 bases, with 3 bases of the junction left unmatched. The whole isolated RNA underwent reverse transcription, so sequencing captured expressed TCRB transcripts. The method was immunoSEQ multiplex PCR; TCRdb's version includes in-frame clones alone and lacks a portion of them. The data show about 230,000 clones, 16% seen once. Source material: naive CD4+ T cells from blood. The receptor's source is a man aged 25-45 years with type 1 diabetes. The chain employs TRBV29-1 and TRBJ2-7, with 7 bases lining up with TRBD2. The CDR3 DNA is TGCAGCGCTAGCGGAAACTCCTACGAGCAGTACTTC. This sequence encodes CSASGNSYEQYF.